These T cell receptor beta chains were read from a single sample in a study of brain T cells in children with intractable seizures. Using immunoSEQ multiplex PCR, the repertoire was profiled, and TCRdb retains in-frame clones only, with some absent. The data hold hundreds of thousands of clones, with more than 85% observed a single time. The material sequenced was peripheral blood, taken approximately 5 months after surgery. The receptor source for this set is a boy under two years old with tuberous sclerosis and intractable seizures. Each CDR3 is given without its conserved first and last residue. The size entry is marked missing in some rows and otherwise reads once, few, many or a size class.

TRBJ2-2	12	once	TRBV28	ASKFFGNTGELF
TRBJ1-3	15	-	TRBV7-9	ASSLVRGLGLEDTIY
TRBJ1-4	15	-	TRBV29-1	SVHLTKTGSANEKLF
TRBJ2-3	12	-	TRBV11-2	ATVGREWQDTQY
TRBJ2-1	10	-	TRBV6-5	ASSEGGHEQF
TRBJ1-5	14	-	TRBV16	ASSQSGQGSNQPQH
TRBJ1-2	10	once	TRBV5-6	ASSFSRGGYT
TRBJ1-1	12	-	TRBV5-4	ASSLPGQGARAF
TRBJ1-2	12	-	TRBV9	ASSVGTANYGYT
TRBJ2-2	10	-	TRBV12-3/TRBV12-4	ASSLHTGELF
TRBJ2-1	8	-	TRBV29-1	SDRVDEQF
TRBJ2-7	17	-	TRBV3-1/TRBV3-2	ASSQQPLTSGGATYEQY
TRBJ1-4	12	-	TRBV5-6	ASSRDIYNEKLF
TRBJ2-1	15	-	TRBV3-1/TRBV3-2	ASSQDLPSGRGNEQF
TRBJ1-6	18	-	TRBV2	ASSKPSRGPKSSYNSPLH
TRBJ1-6	14	-	TRBV19	ASTTREGSYNSPLH
TRBJ1-2	11	once	TRBV12-3/TRBV12-4	ASSAQGNYGYT
TRBJ2-7	14	-	TRBV11-3	ASSLPRGLSSYEQY